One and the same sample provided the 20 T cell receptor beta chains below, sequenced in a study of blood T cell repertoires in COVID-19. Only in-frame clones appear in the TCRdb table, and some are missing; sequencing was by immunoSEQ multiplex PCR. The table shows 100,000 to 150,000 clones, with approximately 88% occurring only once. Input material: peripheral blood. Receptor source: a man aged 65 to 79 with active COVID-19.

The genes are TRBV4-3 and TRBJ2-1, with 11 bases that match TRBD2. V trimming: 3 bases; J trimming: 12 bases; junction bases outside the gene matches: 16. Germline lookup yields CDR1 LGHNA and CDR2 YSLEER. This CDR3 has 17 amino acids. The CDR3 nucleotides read TGCGCCAGCAGCCACCACCTCGGGACTAGCGGCCCGGAGTGGCAGTTCTTC. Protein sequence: CASSHHLGTSGPEWQFF.

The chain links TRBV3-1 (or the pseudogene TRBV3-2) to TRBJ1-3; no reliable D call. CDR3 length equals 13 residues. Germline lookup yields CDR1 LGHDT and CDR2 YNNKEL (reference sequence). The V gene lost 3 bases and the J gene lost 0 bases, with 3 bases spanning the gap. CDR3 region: CASSQSSGNTIYF. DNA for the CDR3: TGTGCCAGCAGCCAGAGCTCTGGAAACACCATATATTTT.

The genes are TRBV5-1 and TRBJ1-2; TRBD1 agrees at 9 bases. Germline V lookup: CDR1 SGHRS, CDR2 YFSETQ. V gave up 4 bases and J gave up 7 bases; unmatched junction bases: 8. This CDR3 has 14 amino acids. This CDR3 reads CASSTDRGPAGYTF. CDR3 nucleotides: TGCGCCAGCAGCACGGACAGGGGCCCTGCTGGCTACACCTTC.

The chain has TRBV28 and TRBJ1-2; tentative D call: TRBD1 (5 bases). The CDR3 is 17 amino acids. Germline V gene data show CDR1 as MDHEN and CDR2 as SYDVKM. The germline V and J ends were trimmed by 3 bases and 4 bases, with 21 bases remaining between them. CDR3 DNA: TGTGCCAGCAGTTTGCCCCCCGGGGGGATGGCAGGCTATGGCTACACCTTC. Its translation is CASSLPPGGMAGYGYTF.

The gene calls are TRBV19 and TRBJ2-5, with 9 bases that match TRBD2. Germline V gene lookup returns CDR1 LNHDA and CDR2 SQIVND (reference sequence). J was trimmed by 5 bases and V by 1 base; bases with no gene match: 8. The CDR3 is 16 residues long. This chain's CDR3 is CASSIATLAGSETQYF. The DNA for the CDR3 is TGTGCCAGTAGTATAGCCACCCTAGCGGGAAGCGAGACCCAGTACTTC.

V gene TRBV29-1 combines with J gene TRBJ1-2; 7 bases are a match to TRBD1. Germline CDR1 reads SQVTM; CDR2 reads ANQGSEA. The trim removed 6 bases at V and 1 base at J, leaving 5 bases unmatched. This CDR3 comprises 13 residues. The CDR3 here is CSVSGTDNYGYTF. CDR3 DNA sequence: TGCAGCGTATCCGGGACAGATAACTATGGCTACACCTTC.

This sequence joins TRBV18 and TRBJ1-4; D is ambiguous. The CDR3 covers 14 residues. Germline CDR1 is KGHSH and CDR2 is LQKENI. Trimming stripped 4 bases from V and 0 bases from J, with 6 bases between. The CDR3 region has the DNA TGTGCCAGCTCACACGGGGCAACTAATGAAAAACTGTTTTTT. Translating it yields CASSHGATNEKLFF.

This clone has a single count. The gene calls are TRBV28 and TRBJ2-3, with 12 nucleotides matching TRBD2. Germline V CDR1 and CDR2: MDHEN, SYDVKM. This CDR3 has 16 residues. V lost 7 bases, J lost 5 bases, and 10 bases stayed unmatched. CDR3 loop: CASTPSLLAGGDTQYF. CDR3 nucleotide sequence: TGTGCCAGCACCCCATCCCTACTAGCGGGAGGAGATACGCAGTATTTT.

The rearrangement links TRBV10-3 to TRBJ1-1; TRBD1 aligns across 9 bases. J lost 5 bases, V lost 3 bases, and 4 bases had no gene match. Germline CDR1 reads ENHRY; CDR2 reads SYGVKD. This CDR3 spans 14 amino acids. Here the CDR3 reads CAISDVDRGTEAFF. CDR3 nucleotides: TGTGCCATCAGTGACGTTGACAGGGGGACTGAAGCTTTCTTT.

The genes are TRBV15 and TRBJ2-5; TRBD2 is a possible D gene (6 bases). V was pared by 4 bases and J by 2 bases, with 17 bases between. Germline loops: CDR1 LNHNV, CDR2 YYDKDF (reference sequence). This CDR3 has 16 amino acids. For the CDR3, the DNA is TGTGCCACCAGCACTCGACTAGAACTGTATCAAGAGACCCAGTACTTC. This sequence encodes CATSTRLELYQETQYF.

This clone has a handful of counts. The CDR3 spells CSASGLAYYNEQFF. The CDR3 DNA reads TGCAGTGCTAGTGGGCTAGCGTACTACAATGAGCAGTTCTTC. The chain combines TRBV20-1 with TRBJ2-1; D is possibly TRBD2 (6 bases). The germline V and J ends were trimmed by 3 bases and 3 bases, with 12 bases remaining between them. This CDR3 region has 14 residues. Germline V gene sequence: CDR1 DFQATT, CDR2 SNEGSKA (reference sequence).

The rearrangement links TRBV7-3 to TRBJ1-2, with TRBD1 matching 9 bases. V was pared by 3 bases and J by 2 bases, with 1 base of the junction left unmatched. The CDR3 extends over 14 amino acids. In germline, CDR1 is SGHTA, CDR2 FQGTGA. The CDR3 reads CASSFGQGNYGYTF. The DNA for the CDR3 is TGTGCCAGCAGCTTCGGACAGGGGAACTATGGCTACACCTTC.

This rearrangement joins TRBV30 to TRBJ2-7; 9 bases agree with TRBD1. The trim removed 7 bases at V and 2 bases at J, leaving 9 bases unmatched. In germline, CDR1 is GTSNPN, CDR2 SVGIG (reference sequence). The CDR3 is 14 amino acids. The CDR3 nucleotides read TGTGCCTTCACAGGGGGCGCCAGGGCCTACGAGCAGTACTTC. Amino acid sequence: CAFTGGARAYEQYF.

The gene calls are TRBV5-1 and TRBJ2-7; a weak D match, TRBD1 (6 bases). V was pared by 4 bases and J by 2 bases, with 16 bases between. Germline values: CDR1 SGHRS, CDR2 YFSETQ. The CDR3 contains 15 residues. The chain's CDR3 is CASSTGNTLAYEQYF. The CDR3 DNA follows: TGCGCCAGCAGCACAGGGAACACTCTGGCCTACGAGCAGTACTTC.

CDR3 amino acids: CASSLAGAGDTQYF. The DNA for the CDR3 is TGTGCCAGCAGTTTAGCGGGAGCGGGAGATACGCAGTATTTT. The rearrangement uses TRBV28 and TRBJ2-3, with 7 bases lining up with TRBD2. The CDR3 has 14 residues. With V trimmed by 2 bases and J by 5 bases, 4 bases remained unmatched. CDR1 and CDR2 (germline): MDHEN, SYDVKM.

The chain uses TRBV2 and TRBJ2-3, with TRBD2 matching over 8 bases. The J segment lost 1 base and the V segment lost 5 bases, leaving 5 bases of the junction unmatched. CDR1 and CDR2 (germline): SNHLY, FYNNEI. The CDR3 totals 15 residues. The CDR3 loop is CASSSQTSGTDTQYF. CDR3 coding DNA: TGTGCCAGCAGTAGTCAGACTAGCGGCACAGATACGCAGTATTTT.

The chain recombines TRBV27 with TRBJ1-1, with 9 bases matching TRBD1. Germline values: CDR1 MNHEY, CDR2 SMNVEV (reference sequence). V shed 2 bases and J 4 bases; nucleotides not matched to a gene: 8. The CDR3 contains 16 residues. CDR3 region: CASSLRPDRGGTEAFF. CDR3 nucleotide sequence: TGTGCCAGCAGTTTACGTCCGGACAGGGGTGGCACTGAAGCTTTCTTT.

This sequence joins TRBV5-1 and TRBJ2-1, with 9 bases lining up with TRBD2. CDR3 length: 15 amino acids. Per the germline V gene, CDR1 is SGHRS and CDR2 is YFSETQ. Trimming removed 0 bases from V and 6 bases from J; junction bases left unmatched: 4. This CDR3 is CASSLAGAGGNEQFF. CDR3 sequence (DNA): TGCGCCAGCAGCTTGGCCGGAGCGGGAGGCAATGAGCAGTTCTTC.

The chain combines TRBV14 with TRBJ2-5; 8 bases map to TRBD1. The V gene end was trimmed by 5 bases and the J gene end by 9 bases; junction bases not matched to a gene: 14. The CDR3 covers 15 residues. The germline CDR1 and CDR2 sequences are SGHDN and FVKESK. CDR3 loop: CASSLQGGLISSQYF. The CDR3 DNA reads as TGTGCCAGCAGCTTACAGGGGGGCCTTATAAGTTCCCAGTACTTC.

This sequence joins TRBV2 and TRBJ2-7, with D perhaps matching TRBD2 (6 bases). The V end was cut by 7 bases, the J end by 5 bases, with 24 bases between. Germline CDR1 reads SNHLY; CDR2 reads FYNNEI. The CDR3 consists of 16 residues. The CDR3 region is CASTRQGGTGSDEQYF. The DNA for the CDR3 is TGTGCCAGCACCCGCCAAGGCGGGACCGGTTCCGACGAGCAGTACTTC.